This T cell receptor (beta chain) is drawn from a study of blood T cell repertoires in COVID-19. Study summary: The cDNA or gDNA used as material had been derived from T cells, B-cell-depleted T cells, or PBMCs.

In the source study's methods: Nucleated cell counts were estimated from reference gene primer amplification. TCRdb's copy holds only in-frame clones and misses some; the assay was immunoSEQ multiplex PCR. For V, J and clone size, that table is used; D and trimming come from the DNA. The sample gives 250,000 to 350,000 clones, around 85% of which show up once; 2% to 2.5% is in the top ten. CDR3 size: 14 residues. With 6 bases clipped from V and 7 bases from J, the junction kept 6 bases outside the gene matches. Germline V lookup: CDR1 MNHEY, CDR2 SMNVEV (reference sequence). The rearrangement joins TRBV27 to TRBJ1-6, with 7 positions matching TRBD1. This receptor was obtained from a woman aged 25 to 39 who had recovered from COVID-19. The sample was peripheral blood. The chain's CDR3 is CASSYRGHNSPLHF. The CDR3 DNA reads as TGTGCCAGCAGCTACAGGGGCCACAATTCACCCCTCCACTTT.